One T cell receptor (beta chain) is described in this entry. Its target is not known. The data belong to a study of CD8 T cells in ankylosing spondylitis. TCRdb itself ran the 5' RACE reads through MiXCR, one entry per CDR3 protein. The sample carries a few hundred thousand distinct CDR3 sequences, 20% to 25% recorded once. Study results and limitations: The authors reported significant enrichment of disease-linked clones in matched ankylosing spondylitis synovial fluid. Ankylosing spondylitis blood appeared to carry a characteristic TCR beta motif of 7 or 8 highly homologous variants.

This CDR3 has 15 residues. Per germline, CDR1 DFQATT and CDR2 SNEGSKA (reference sequence). V was clipped by 0 bases and J by 6 bases, with 14 bases between them. Sequencing input: blood, either unsorted or a sorted T cell fraction (not recorded which). The clonotype comes from a male donor with ankylosing spondylitis. This rearrangement joins TRBV20-1 to TRBJ2-2; D perhaps matches TRBD2 (5 bases). DNA of the CDR3: TGCAGTGCTAGAGATCCGCGGGCCCCCCCCGGGGAGCTGTTTTTT. Translation gives CSARDPRAPPGELFF.